Shown below are 24 T cell receptor beta chains from a single sample sequenced in a study of OX40 agonist ivuxolimab in advanced cancers. Sequenced by immunoSEQ multiplex PCR; TCRdb stores in-frame clones only, minus some. The sample consists of some 66,000 clones, around 80% of them appearing once. Sequencing used CD4+ or CD8+ T cells sorted from blood, obtained in a trial of the OX40 agonist ivuxolimab. The receptors shown here come from an adult with an advanced solid tumor such as melanoma, head and neck, liver or kidney cancer.

The J gene is TRBJ1-3, the V gene TRBV7-2; D uncertain. The ends were cut back, 6 bases at V and 1 base at J, with 7 bases in the middle. The CDR3 extends over 13 amino acids. Germline V gene lookup returns CDR1 SGHTA and CDR2 FQGNSA. The chain's CDR3 is CASSPGSGNTIYF. The CDR3 DNA reads as TGTGCCAGCAGTCCGGGGTCTGGAAACACCATATATTTT.

Points on this clone: This specimen includes other DNA sequences encoding the same CDR3. The V gene is TRBV18, the J gene TRBJ2-7; D gene uncertain. Germline V gene sequence: CDR1 KGHSH, CDR2 LQKENI. Trimming shortened V by 3 bases and J by 4 bases, and 13 bases separated the two germline ends. This CDR3 spans 14 amino acids. CDR3 protein: CASSPPGRSYEQYF. As DNA, the CDR3 is TGTGCCAGCTCACCCCCCGGCAGATCTTACGAGCAGTACTTC. The variable domain in full, with the rest retrieved from reference TRBV18 and TRBJ2-7, is NAGVMQNPRHLVRRRGQEARLRCSPMKGHSHVYWYRQLPEEGLKFMVYLQKENIIDESGMPKERFSAEFPKEGPSILRIQQVVRGDSAAYFCASSPPGRSYEQYFGPGTRLTVT.

The gene calls are TRBV7-9 and TRBJ2-1; no firm D call. Trimming cost V 5 bases and J 7 bases, with 12 bases left between them. Germline lookup yields CDR1 SEHNR and CDR2 FQNEAQ (reference sequence). The length of the CDR3 is 13 residues. The CDR3 loop reads CASSETPGNEQFF. The CDR3 DNA follows: TGTGCCAGCAGCGAGACCCCGGGTAATGAGCAGTTCTTC.

V usage is TRBV7-3 and J usage is TRBJ1-1; maybe TRBD1 (6 bases). The length of the CDR3 is 16 residues. Germline-derived CDR1 and CDR2 are SGHTA and FQGTGA. The V gene lost 2 bases and the J gene lost 1 base, with 14 bases spanning the gap. The DNA of the CDR3 is TGTGCCAGCAGCTTAGCCGGGGGGGCCTCGAACACTGAAGCTTTCTTT. It codes for CASSLAGGASNTEAFF.

This chain joins TRBV7-3 and TRBJ1-4, with D tentatively TRBD1 (5 bases). This CDR3 spans 15 amino acids. Trimming stripped 5 bases from V and 0 bases from J, with 10 bases between. CDR1 and CDR2 (germline): SGHTA, FQGTGA. CDR3 loop: CASSRLGATNEKLFF. For the CDR3, the DNA is TGTGCCAGCAGCCGCCTGGGGGCAACTAATGAAAAACTGTTTTTT.

DNA for the CDR3: TGTGCCAGTAGTCCCCCTTTTGGGGGGACAGGGGGAACCTACGAGCAGTACTTC. It encodes CASSPPFGGTGGTYEQYF. The chain is built from TRBV19 and TRBJ2-7; TRBD1 matches 11 bases. The CDR3 consists of 18 residues. J gave up 2 bases and V 5 bases, and 14 bases lay outside the gene matches. Germline assignment: CDR1 LNHDA and CDR2 SQIVND (reference sequence).

This clone was found once. The J gene is TRBJ2-5, the V gene TRBV11-2; D is unresolved. The V end was cut by 8 bases, the J end by 3 bases, with 13 bases between. Looked up from germline, CDR1 is SGHAT and CDR2 is FQNNGV. CDR3 length: 13 residues. Here the CDR3 DNA reads TGTGCCAGCTCGAGAAGTACGAAAGAGACCCAGTACTTC. This gives the protein CASSRSTKETQYF.

This clone was recorded once. V gene TRBV2 combines with J gene TRBJ1-3; possible D gene TRBD1, 5 bases. The CDR3 is made up of 15 amino acids. V gave up 4 bases and J gave up 3 bases, with 13 bases separating them. Germline CDR1 SNHLY, CDR2 FYNNEI. CDR3 DNA sequence: TGTGCCAGCAGTGTGGGGGAGGGAGGTGGAAACACCATATATTTT. Residues: CASSVGEGGGNTIYF.

The V and J genes are TRBV6-5 and TRBJ2-1; D remains unclear. The V end was cut by 2 bases, the J end by 0 bases, with 8 bases between. The germline V gene encodes CDR1 MNHEY and CDR2 SVGAGI. The CDR3 has 15 amino acids. The CDR3 region has the DNA TGTGCCAGCAGTTACGACGAGATCTCCTACAATGAGCAGTTCTTC. It encodes CASSYDEISYNEQFF.

J is TRBJ2-3 and V is TRBV28; D remains unclear. CDR1 MDHEN and CDR2 SYDVKM come from the germline V gene. The CDR3 has 14 amino acids. V dropped 4 bases and J dropped 2 bases, with 10 bases sitting between them. CDR3 in DNA: TGTGCCAGCAGTTCCCGACTCTTCACAGATACGCAGTATTTT. It is translated as CASSSRLFTDTQYF.

This chain uses TRBV7-2 with TRBJ2-7; D is ambiguous. Trimming left V 3 bases short and J 3 bases short, with 6 bases between. Germline loops: CDR1 SGHTA, CDR2 FQGNSA. CDR3 size: 12 residues. CDR3 DNA sequence: TGTGCCAGCAGCTTCGACCACTACGAGCAGTACTTC. This encodes CASSFDHYEQYF.

The chain employs TRBV28 and TRBJ1-2; TRBD1 matches at 8 bases. In germline, CDR1 is MDHEN, CDR2 SYDVKM. This CDR3 is 16 amino acids long. Germline trimming cut 3 bases from V and 4 bases from J; bases unmatched to any gene: 10. In DNA, the CDR3 is TGTGCCAGCAGTTTCGGATTAAGGGGGACAGGCTATGGCTACACCTTC. Translating it yields CASSFGLRGTGYGYTF.

V gene TRBV7-9 combines with J gene TRBJ2-1, with D possibly matching TRBD2 (5 bases). The germline V and J ends were trimmed by 6 bases and 8 bases, with 23 bases remaining between them. Germline assignment: CDR1 SEHNR and CDR2 FQNEAQ (reference sequence). This CDR3 has 16 residues. CDR3 loop: CASRSNSGPWTDEQFF. In nucleotides, the CDR3 is TGTGCCAGCAGATCAAATTCAGGACCGTGGACTGATGAGCAGTTCTTC.

The chain carries TRBV2 and TRBJ1-1; 7 nucleotides align to TRBD1. The CDR3 has 16 residues. V lost 7 bases, J lost 1 base, and 12 bases stayed unmatched. Per the germline V gene, CDR1 is SNHLY and CDR2 is FYNNEI. CDR3 sequence reads: CASINVQGVSNTEAFF. The CDR3 nucleotides read TGTGCCAGCATTAACGTCCAGGGGGTATCGAACACTGAAGCTTTCTTT.

The V and J genes are TRBV19 and TRBJ1-2, with 8 positions matching TRBD1. Germline trimming cut 5 bases from V and 4 bases from J; bases unmatched to any gene: 12. Germline CDR1 LNHDA, CDR2 SQIVND (reference sequence). The CDR3 spans 16 residues. The CDR3 protein is CASSPSRTGRGYGYTF. The DNA of the CDR3 is TGTGCCAGTAGTCCCAGCCGGACAGGGAGGGGCTATGGCTACACCTTC.

The rearrangement uses TRBV19 and TRBJ1-2; 10 bases are shared with TRBD1. The CDR3 runs to 13 residues. Germline V gives CDR1 LNHDA, CDR2 SQIVND (reference sequence). V was clipped by 3 bases and J by 13 bases; unmatched bases: 8. The CDR3 nucleotides read TGTGCCAGTAGTATCCCGACAGGGGGCAATCCCACCTTC. As protein: CASSIPTGGNPTF.

The genes are TRBV28 and TRBJ1-5, with D maybe TRBD1 (5 bases). The ends were cut back, 7 bases at V and 3 bases at J, with 10 bases in the middle. The CDR3 length is 13 residues. Germline CDR1 MDHEN, CDR2 SYDVKM. CDR3 amino acids: CASNRGFNQPQHF. CDR3 sequence (DNA): TGTGCCAGCAACCGGGGGTTCAATCAGCCCCAGCATTTT.

This chain uses TRBV7-9 with TRBJ2-4, with D possibly being TRBD2 (5 bases). The germline V and J ends were trimmed by 5 bases and 6 bases, with 11 bases remaining between them. Germline CDR1 reads SEHNR; CDR2 reads FQNEAQ (reference sequence). The CDR3 runs 13 residues. CDR3 nucleotides: TGTGCCAGCAGCCCGCGCCGGGGAAACATTCAGTACTTC. Protein: CASSPRRGNIQYF.

The sample holds one count of this clone. The chain employs TRBV4-1 and TRBJ1-1; possible D gene TRBD1, 6 bases. The germline V and J ends were trimmed by 1 base and 1 base, with 13 bases remaining between them. Germline V CDR1 and CDR2: MGHRA, YSYEKL. The CDR3 is 16 residues long. CDR3 DNA: TGCGCCAGCAGCCAAGGTTCAGCGACAGGGAACACTGAAGCTTTCTTT. The encoded protein is CASSQGSATGNTEAFF.

The chain combines TRBV7-8 with TRBJ2-7; no firm D call. V lost 1 base, J lost 3 bases, and 7 bases lay in between. CDR1 and CDR2 (germline): SGHVS, FQNEAQ. There are 13 residues in the CDR3. The CDR3: CASSLETFYEQYV. The CDR3, as DNA: TGTGCCAGCAGCTTAGAAACCTTCTACGAGCAGTACGTC.

The V call is TRBV28, the J call TRBJ1-6, with D possibly being TRBD1 (5 bases). The CDR3 extends over 14 amino acids. From germline, CDR1 is MDHEN and CDR2 SYDVKM. V was shortened by 4 bases and J by 7 bases, with 11 bases between the two germline ends. The CDR3 DNA reads TGTGCCAGCAGTTCAAAGGGGACGAATTCACCCCTCCACTTT. This sequence encodes CASSSKGTNSPLHF.

This clone was found once. This chain links TRBV27 with TRBJ1-5; TRBD1 matches at 8 bases. CDR1 is MNHEY and CDR2 is SMNVEV in the germline V gene (reference sequence). The CDR3 contains 16 residues. The junction had 17 bases not matched to a gene; V was cut back by 9 bases and J by 7 bases. CDR3 sequence reads: CASKTRTGQGSQPQHF. The CDR3, as DNA: TGTGCCAGTAAAACCAGAACCGGACAGGGTAGCCAGCCCCAGCATTTT.

This rearrangement joins TRBV19 to TRBJ2-3; 13 positions match TRBD2. The germline V gene encodes CDR1 LNHDA and CDR2 SQIVND (reference sequence). The length of the CDR3 is 16 residues. The J segment lost 11 bases and the V segment lost 1 base, leaving 9 bases of the junction unmatched. This chain's CDR3 is CASSIATLAGGGKQYF. The CDR3, as DNA: TGTGCCAGTAGTATAGCAACACTAGCGGGAGGGGGTAAGCAGTATTTT.

The chain recombines TRBV10-3 with TRBJ2-1; D not certain. Germline V gives CDR1 ENHRY, CDR2 SYGVKD. Trimming stripped 6 bases from V and 0 bases from J, with 6 bases between. The CDR3 covers 13 residues. CDR3 region: CAISESSYNEQFF. The DNA of the CDR3 is TGTGCCATCAGCGAGAGCTCCTACAATGAGCAGTTCTTC.